The 9 T cell receptor beta chains listed next were all sequenced from one sample in a study of shared clonotypes between healthy human individuals. Clones were read by immunoSEQ multiplex PCR, and TCRdb kept only the in-frame ones, dropping some. Among 1,500,000 or so clones, approximately 97% were seen once, and the ten largest hold more than 0.9%. Material for sequencing was naive CD4+ T cells sorted from blood. Subset: CD45RA+ positively selected. Receptors originate from a man younger than 40 in good health.

This sequence joins TRBV7-2 and TRBJ1-1; possibly TRBD1 for D (6 bases). Trimming took off 11 bases at V and 1 base at J, with 17 bases between the two ends. This CDR3 is 14 amino acids long. CDR1 is SGHTA, CDR2 FQGNSA, per germline. In DNA form, the CDR3 reads TGTGCCGGAAGAGAAAGGGGGAAGAACACTGAAGCTTTCTTT. Encoded protein: CAGRERGKNTEAFF.

The chain combines TRBV30 with TRBJ2-7; 9 bases fit TRBD1. Looked up from germline, CDR1 is GTSNPN and CDR2 is SVGIG (reference sequence). The V segment lost 2 bases and the J segment 4 bases; nucleotides outside the gene matches: 9. CDR3 length: 15 amino acids. CDR3 loop: CAWSTSRQGGYEQYF. In nucleotides, the CDR3 is TGTGCCTGGAGTACCTCCCGACAGGGGGGGTACGAGCAGTACTTC.

The J gene is TRBJ2-4, the V gene TRBV7-2; a weak D match, TRBD2 (5 bases). The CDR3 covers 16 residues. Deletions cut 0 bases from V and 0 bases from J, with 9 bases between. The germline gives CDR1 SGHTA, CDR2 FQGNSA. CDR3 sequence (DNA): TGTGCCAGCAGCTTAGCATTCGGACTAGCCAAAAACATTCAGTACTTC. Its protein product is CASSLAFGLAKNIQYF. Complete variable domain (other parts from reference TRBV7-2 and TRBJ2-4): GAGVSQSPSNKVTEKGKDVELRCDPISGHTALYWYRQSLGQGLEFLIYFQGNSAPDKSGLPSDRFSAERTGGSVSTLTIQRTQQEDSAVYLCASSLAFGLAKNIQYFGAGTRLSVL.

This chain uses TRBV5-1 with TRBJ1-2, with D perhaps matching TRBD1 (5 bases). The CDR3 has 13 amino acids. The germline gives CDR1 SGHRS, CDR2 YFSETQ. Trimming took off 0 bases at V and 7 bases at J, with 10 bases between the two ends. The CDR3 is CASSLEGTSGYTF. CDR3 bases: TGCGCCAGCAGCTTGGAAGGGACCTCTGGCTACACCTTC.

In DNA, the CDR3 is TGTGCCAGCAGTAATAGTAGGGCCCTCACTGAAGCTTTCTTT. It translates to CASSNSRALTEAFF. V usage is TRBV27 and J usage is TRBJ1-1; D is unclear. The CDR3 spans 14 residues. Trimming stripped 5 bases from V and 4 bases from J, with 14 bases between. Germline CDR1 reads MNHEY; CDR2 reads SMNVEV (reference sequence).

The chain joins TRBV6-1 to TRBJ1-4; TRBD1 aligns across 10 bases. J gave up 7 bases and V 5 bases, and 7 bases lay outside the gene matches. The CDR3 consists of 15 residues. Germline V CDR1 and CDR2: MNHNS, SASEGT. The CDR3 loop reads CASSPGTGVPEKLFF. CDR3 coding DNA: TGTGCCAGCAGTCCCGGGACAGGGGTTCCTGAAAAACTGTTTTTT.

J is TRBJ2-3 and V is TRBV18; weak D call: TRBD1 (5 bases). CDR3 size: 15 residues. Per the germline V gene, CDR1 is KGHSH and CDR2 is LQKENI. V lost 2 bases and J 3 bases, leaving 12 bases between the germline ends. For the CDR3, the DNA is TGTGCCAGCTCACCAATCGCAGGGTGGACAGATACGCAGTATTTT. Translating it yields CASSPIAGWTDTQYF.

The chain employs TRBV5-1 and TRBJ2-1, with TRBD2 matching 7 bases. Germline CDR1 is SGHRS and CDR2 is YFSETQ. The CDR3 consists of 13 residues. The ends lost 2 bases at V and 15 bases at J; junction bases unmatched: 11. DNA for the CDR3: TGCGCCAGCAGCTTTAGCGGGCCTGACTCTAGGTTCTTC. Translation gives CASSFSGPDSRFF.

This chain uses TRBV18 with TRBJ1-5, with D tentatively TRBD1 (5 bases). V was trimmed by 1 base and J by 7 bases, leaving 5 bases between them. Germline assignment: CDR1 KGHSH and CDR2 LQKENI. This CDR3 has 12 residues. The CDR3 protein is CASSPRGQPQHF. The CDR3 DNA reads as TGTGCCAGCTCACCACGGGGGCAGCCCCAGCATTTT.